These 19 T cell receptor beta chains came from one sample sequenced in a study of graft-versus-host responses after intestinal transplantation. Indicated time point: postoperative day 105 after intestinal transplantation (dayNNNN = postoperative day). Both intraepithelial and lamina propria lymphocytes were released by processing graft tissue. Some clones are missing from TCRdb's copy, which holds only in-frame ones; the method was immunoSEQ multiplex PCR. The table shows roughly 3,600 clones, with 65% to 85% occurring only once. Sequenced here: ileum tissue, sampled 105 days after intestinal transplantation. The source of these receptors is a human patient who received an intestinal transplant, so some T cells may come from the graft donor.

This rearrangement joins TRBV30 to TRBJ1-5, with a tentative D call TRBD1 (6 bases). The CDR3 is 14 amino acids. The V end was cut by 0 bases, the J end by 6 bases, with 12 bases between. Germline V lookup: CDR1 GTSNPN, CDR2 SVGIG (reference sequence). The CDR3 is CAWSVREGGQPQHF. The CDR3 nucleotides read TGTGCCTGGAGTGTGAGGGAAGGGGGTCAGCCCCAGCATTTT. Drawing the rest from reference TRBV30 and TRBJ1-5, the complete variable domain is SQTIHQWPATLVQPVGSPLSLECTVEGTSNPNLYWYRQAAGRGLQLLFYSVGIGQISSEVPQNLSASRPQDRQFILSSKKLLLSDSGFYLCAWSVREGGQPQHFGDGTRLSIL.

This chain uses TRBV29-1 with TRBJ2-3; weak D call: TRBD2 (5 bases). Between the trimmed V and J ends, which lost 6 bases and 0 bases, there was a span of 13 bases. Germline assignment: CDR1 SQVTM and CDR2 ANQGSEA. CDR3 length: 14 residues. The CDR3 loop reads CSVSTDSSTDTQYF. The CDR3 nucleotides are TGCAGCGTCTCGACGGACTCTAGCACAGATACGCAGTATTTT.

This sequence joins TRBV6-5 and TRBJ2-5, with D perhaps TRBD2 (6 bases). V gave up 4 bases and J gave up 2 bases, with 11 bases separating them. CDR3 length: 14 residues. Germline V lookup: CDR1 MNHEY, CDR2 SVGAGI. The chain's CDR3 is CASSSPAGQETQYF. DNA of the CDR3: TGTGCCAGCAGTTCCCCGGCGGGACAAGAGACCCAGTACTTC.

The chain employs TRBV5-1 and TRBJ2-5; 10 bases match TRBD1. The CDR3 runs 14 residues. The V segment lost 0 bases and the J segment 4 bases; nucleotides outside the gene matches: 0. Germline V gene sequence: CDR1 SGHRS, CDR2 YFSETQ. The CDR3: CASSLGQGAETQYF. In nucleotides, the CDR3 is TGCGCCAGCAGCTTGGGACAGGGGGCAGAGACCCAGTACTTC.

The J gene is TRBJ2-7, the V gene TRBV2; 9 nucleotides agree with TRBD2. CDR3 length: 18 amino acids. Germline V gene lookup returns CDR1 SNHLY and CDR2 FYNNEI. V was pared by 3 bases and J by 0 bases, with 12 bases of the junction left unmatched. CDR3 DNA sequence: TGTGCCAGCAGTGACCCCTCGTCCTTAGCGGGGGCCTCCTACGAGCAGTACTTC. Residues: CASSDPSSLAGASYEQYF.

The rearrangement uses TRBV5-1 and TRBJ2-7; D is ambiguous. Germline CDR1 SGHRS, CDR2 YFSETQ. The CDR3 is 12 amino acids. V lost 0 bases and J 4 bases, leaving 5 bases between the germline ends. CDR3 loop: CASSLGAYEQYF. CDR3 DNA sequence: TGCGCCAGCAGCTTGGGGGCTTACGAGCAGTACTTC.

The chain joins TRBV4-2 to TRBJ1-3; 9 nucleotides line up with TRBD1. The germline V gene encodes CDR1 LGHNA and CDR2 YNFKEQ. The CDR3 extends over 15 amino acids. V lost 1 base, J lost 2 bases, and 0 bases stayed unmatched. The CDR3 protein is CASSQGQGAGNTIYF. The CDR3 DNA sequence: TGTGCCAGCAGCCAAGGACAGGGGGCTGGAAACACCATATATTTT.

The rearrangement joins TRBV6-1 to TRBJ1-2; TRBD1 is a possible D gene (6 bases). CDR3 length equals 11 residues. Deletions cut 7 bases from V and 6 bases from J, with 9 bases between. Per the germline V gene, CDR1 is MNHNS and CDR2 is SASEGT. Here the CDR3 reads CASIRGDGYTF. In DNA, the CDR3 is TGTGCCAGCATTAGGGGGGATGGCTACACCTTC.

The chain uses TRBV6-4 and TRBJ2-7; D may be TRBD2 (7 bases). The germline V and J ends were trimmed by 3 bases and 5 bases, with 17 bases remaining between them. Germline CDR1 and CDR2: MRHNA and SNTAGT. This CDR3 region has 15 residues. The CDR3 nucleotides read TGTGCCAGCAGTGATAAGAGCGGAGGGGGGGACGAGCAGTACTTC. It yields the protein CASSDKSGGGDEQYF.

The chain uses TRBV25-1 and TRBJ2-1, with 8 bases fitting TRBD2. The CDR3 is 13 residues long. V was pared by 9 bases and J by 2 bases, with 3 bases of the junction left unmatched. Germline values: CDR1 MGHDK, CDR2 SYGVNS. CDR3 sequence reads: CASPGLAYNEQFF. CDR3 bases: TGTGCCAGTCCGGGACTAGCCTACAATGAGCAGTTCTTC.

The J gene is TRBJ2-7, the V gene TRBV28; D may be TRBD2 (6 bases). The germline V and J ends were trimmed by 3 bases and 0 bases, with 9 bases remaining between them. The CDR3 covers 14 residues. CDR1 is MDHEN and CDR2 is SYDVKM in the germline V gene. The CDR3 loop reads CASSFGGTSYEQYF. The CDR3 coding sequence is TGTGCCAGCAGTTTTGGCGGGACCTCCTACGAGCAGTACTTC.

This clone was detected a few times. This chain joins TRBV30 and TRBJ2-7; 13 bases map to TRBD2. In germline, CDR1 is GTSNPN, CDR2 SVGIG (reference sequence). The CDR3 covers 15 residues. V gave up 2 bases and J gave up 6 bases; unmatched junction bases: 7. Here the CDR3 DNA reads TGTGCCTGGAGTCCCGGACTAGCGGGAGATAGCGAGCAGTACTTC. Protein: CAWSPGLAGDSEQYF.

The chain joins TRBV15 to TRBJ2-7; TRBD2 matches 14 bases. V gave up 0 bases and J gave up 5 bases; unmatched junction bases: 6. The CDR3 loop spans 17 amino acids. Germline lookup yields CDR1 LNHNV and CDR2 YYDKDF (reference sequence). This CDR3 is CATSRDPGTSGSHEQYF. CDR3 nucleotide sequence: TGTGCCACCAGCAGAGATCCCGGGACTAGCGGGAGCCACGAGCAGTACTTC.

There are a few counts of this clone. The CDR3 protein is CASSGQGSAKNIQYF. The CDR3 nucleotides are TGTGCCAGCAGTGGACAGGGGTCGGCCAAAAACATTCAGTACTTC. This chain joins TRBV6-5 and TRBJ2-4; 9 bases fit TRBD1. The CDR3 runs to 15 residues. V dropped 5 bases and J dropped 1; count of bases not matched to a gene: 3. Germline lookup yields CDR1 MNHEY and CDR2 SVGAGI.

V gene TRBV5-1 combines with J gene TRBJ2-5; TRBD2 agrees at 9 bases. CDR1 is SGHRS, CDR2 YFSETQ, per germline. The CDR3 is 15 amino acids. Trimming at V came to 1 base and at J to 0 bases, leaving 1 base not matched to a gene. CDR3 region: CASSLLAGYQETQYF. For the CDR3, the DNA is TGCGCCAGCAGCTTGCTAGCGGGGTACCAAGAGACCCAGTACTTC. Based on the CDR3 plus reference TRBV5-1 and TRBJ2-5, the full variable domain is KAGVTQTPRYLIKTRGQQVTLSCSPISGHRSVSWYQQTPGQGLQFLFEYFSETQRNKGNFPGRFSGRQFSNSRSEMNVSTLELGDSALYLCASSLLAGYQETQYFGPGTRLLVL.

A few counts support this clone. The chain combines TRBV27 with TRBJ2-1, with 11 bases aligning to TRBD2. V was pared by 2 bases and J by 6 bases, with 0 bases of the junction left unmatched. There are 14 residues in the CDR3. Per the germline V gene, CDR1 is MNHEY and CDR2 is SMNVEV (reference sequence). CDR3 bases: TGTGCCAGCAGTTTACTAGCGGGGGGCAATGAGCAGTTCTTC. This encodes CASSLLAGGNEQFF.

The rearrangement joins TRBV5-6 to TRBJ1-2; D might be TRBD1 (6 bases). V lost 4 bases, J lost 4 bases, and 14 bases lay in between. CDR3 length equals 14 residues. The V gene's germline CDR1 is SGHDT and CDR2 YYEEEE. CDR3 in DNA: TGTGCCAGCAGCCCCCGGACAGTCTTCTATGGCTACACCTTC. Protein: CASSPRTVFYGYTF.

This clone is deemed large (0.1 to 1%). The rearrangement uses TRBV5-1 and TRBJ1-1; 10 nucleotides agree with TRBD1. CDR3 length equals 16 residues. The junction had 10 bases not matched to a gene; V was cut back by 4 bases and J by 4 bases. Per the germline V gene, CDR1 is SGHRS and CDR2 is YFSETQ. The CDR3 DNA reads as TGCGCCAGCAGCCCTTCGACAGGGGGCGCGACCACTGAAGCTTTCTTT. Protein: CASSPSTGGATTEAFF. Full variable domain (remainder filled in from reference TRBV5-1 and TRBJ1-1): KAGVTQTPRYLIKTRGQQVTLSCSPISGHRSVSWYQQTPGQGLQFLFEYFSETQRNKGNFPGRFSGRQFSNSRSEMNVSTLELGDSALYLCASSPSTGGATTEAFFGQGTRLTVV.

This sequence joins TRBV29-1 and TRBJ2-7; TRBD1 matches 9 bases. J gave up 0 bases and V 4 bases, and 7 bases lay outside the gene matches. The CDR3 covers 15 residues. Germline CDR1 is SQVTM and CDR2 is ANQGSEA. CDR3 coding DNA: TGCAGCGTTGTACCCCGGACAGGGGCCTCCTACGAGCAGTACTTC. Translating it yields CSVVPRTGASYEQYF.